Listed here are 26 T cell receptor beta chains from one sample, sequenced in a study of blood T cell repertoires in COVID-19. Clones were read by immunoSEQ multiplex PCR, and TCRdb kept only the in-frame ones, dropping some. This sample has 150,000 to 200,000 clones, with around 89% found just once. The sequencing sample was made of peripheral blood. All receptors derive from a man aged 18 to 35 who had recovered from COVID-19.

The chain employs TRBV9 and TRBJ2-3; the D is unclear. The germline gives CDR1 SGDLS, CDR2 YYNGEE. This CDR3 region has 15 residues. V lost 0 bases and J 0 bases, leaving 8 bases between the germline ends. The CDR3 nucleotides are TGTGCCAGCAGCGTAGGGGTGACTAGCACAGATACGCAGTATTTT. It is translated as CASSVGVTSTDTQYF.

The rearrangement joins TRBV13 to TRBJ2-3; the match to TRBD1 covers 9 bases. Per germline, CDR1 PRHDT and CDR2 FYEKMQ (reference sequence). The CDR3 totals 15 residues. V was pared by 5 bases and J by 4 bases, with 7 bases of the junction left unmatched. CDR3 nucleotide sequence: TGTGCCAGCAGCAAAAAGACAGGGGGTGCAGATACGCAGTATTTT. It codes for CASSKKTGGADTQYF.

This chain uses TRBV6-2 or TRBV6-3 with TRBJ1-1; a possible D gene is TRBD1 (6 bases). The germline CDR1 and CDR2 sequences are MNHEY and SVGEGT. The CDR3 is 15 amino acids. V lost 6 bases and J lost 3, with 17 bases in between. CDR3 in DNA: TGTGCCAGCAGCCCAACCGGGACACCGTACACTGAAGCTTTCTTT. It translates to CASSPTGTPYTEAFF.

This sequence joins TRBV24-1 and TRBJ2-3, with 9 bases identical to TRBD1. This CDR3 spans 17 amino acids. The V gene end was trimmed by 0 bases and the J gene end by 3 bases; junction bases not matched to a gene: 6. CDR1 is KGHDR and CDR2 is SFDVKD in the germline V gene. The CDR3 region is CATSDLQEGQGTDTQYF. The CDR3 DNA reads TGTGCCACCAGTGATTTGCAAGAGGGACAGGGAACAGATACGCAGTATTTT.

This clone has a single count. The J gene is TRBJ2-7, the V gene TRBV7-2; 14 positions match TRBD2. This CDR3 has 16 amino acids. After removal of 5 bases from V and 4 bases from J, the junction contained 7 bases not matched to a gene. Germline V CDR1 and CDR2: SGHTA, FQGNSA. The CDR3 DNA sequence: TGTGCCAGCAGCCCACCGGGACTAGCGGGGGATTACGAGCAGTACTTC. It is translated as CASSPPGLAGDYEQYF.

The rearrangement uses TRBV2 and TRBJ2-1; 7 nucleotides agree with TRBD1. V was pared by 7 bases and J by 9 bases, with 9 bases of the junction left unmatched. CDR3 length: 13 residues. CDR1 and CDR2 (germline): SNHLY, FYNNEI. DNA for the CDR3: TGTGCCAGCAATATATACAGGGGCAGTGAGCAGTTCTTC. Protein product: CASNIYRGSEQFF.

In this sample, this clone turned up once. V gene TRBV5-1 combines with J gene TRBJ2-1, with 9 nucleotides matching TRBD2. Losses at the gene ends were 0 bases for V and 2 bases for J; bases not matched to a gene: 3. CDR3 size: 16 residues. CDR1 and CDR2 (germline): SGHRS, YFSETQ. CDR3 sequence (DNA): TGCGCCAGCAGCTTGGGACTAGCGGAGGCCTACAATGAGCAGTTCTTC. Its protein is CASSLGLAEAYNEQFF.

V and J are TRBV5-4 and TRBJ2-3; 7 nucleotides line up with TRBD2. The CDR3 loop spans 15 amino acids. Trimming took 4 bases from V and 0 from J; bases not matched to a gene: 5. CDR1 is SGHNT, CDR2 YYREEE, per germline (reference sequence). In DNA form, the CDR3 reads TGTGCCAGCAGCCATCCTAGCGGTAGCACAGATACGCAGTATTTT. This translates into CASSHPSGSTDTQYF. The whole variable domain, filled in from reference TRBV5-4 and TRBJ2-3, reads ETGVTQSPTHLIKTRGQQVTLRCSSQSGHNTVSWYQQALGQGPQFIFQYYREEENGRGNFPPRFSGLQFPNYSSELNVNALELDDSALYLCASSHPSGSTDTQYFGPGTRLTVL.

The chain is built from TRBV6-2 or TRBV6-3 and TRBJ2-5; TRBD1 aligns across 11 bases. Per the germline V gene, CDR1 is MNHEY and CDR2 is SVGEGT. The CDR3 sequence is 15 residues long. The V and J ends lost 5 bases and 5 bases, in that order; junction bases with no gene match: 7. The CDR3 loop is CASSPGTGGGETQYF. The CDR3 DNA is TGTGCCAGCAGTCCCGGGACAGGGGGTGGGGAGACCCAGTACTTC.

The rearrangement joins TRBV5-1 to TRBJ1-3; D call uncertain. The germline V gene encodes CDR1 SGHRS and CDR2 YFSETQ. V lost 5 bases and J lost 3, with 15 bases in between. The CDR3 covers 15 residues. The CDR3 sequence: CASRMRSGFGNTIYF. CDR3 nucleotide sequence: TGCGCCAGCAGAATGCGATCGGGGTTTGGAAACACCATATATTTT.

V is TRBV27 and J is TRBJ2-7; 11 bases match TRBD2. Germline loops: CDR1 MNHEY, CDR2 SMNVEV (reference sequence). This CDR3 is 16 amino acids long. Unmatched junction bases numbered 8, after V lost 5 bases and J lost 2 bases. Here the CDR3 reads CASSELAGAPPYEQYF. The CDR3 DNA follows: TGTGCCAGCAGTGAACTAGCGGGAGCCCCCCCCTACGAGCAGTACTTC.

This chain uses TRBV6-5 with TRBJ1-1; D gene unclear. V was clipped by 0 bases and J by 7 bases, with 15 bases between them. CDR3 length: 15 residues. Germline assignment: CDR1 MNHEY and CDR2 SVGAGI. As DNA, the CDR3 is TGTGCCAGCAGTTACTCTCGGGGTCTCGGCTATGAAGCTTTCTTT. It codes for CASSYSRGLGYEAFF.

The chain links TRBV5-4 to TRBJ2-5; TRBD1 aligns across 10 bases. The CDR3 runs 18 residues. Germline V gene lookup returns CDR1 SGHNT and CDR2 YYREEE (reference sequence). Germline trimming cut 4 bases from V and 6 bases from J; bases unmatched to any gene: 18. CDR3 amino acids: CASSPLAPGQGLTKTQYF. The CDR3 coding sequence is TGTGCCAGCAGCCCACTAGCCCCGGGACAGGGGCTGACAAAGACCCAGTACTTC.

V usage is TRBV10-1 and J usage is TRBJ2-2, with 7 bases aligning to TRBD1. The CDR3 consists of 23 residues. After removal of 4 bases from V and 0 bases from J, the junction contained 26 bases not matched to a gene. Germline V gene lookup returns CDR1 WNHNN and CDR2 SYGVQD (reference sequence). The CDR3 loop is CASSGLIPGQRSGRFANTGELFF. CDR3 coding DNA: TGCGCCAGCAGTGGACTAATACCGGGACAGCGTTCAGGCCGATTCGCGAACACCGGGGAGCTGTTTTTT.

The rearrangement joins TRBV25-1 to TRBJ2-7; a possible D gene is TRBD2 (6 bases). V dropped 4 bases and J dropped 2 bases, with 9 bases sitting between them. In germline, CDR1 is MGHDK, CDR2 SYGVNS. This CDR3 has 13 amino acids. CDR3 protein: CASSVRGTYEQYF. The CDR3 coding sequence is TGTGCCAGCAGTGTTCGGGGGACCTACGAGCAGTACTTC.

The V and J genes are TRBV5-1 and TRBJ2-7; D unclear. Germline CDR1 and CDR2: SGHRS and YFSETQ. V lost 0 bases and J lost 4, with 5 bases in between. CDR3 length: 12 residues. CDR3 sequence (DNA): TGCGCCAGCAGCTTGGACACGTACGAGCAGTACTTC. Translation: CASSLDTYEQYF.

The chain links TRBV5-6 to TRBJ2-7, with 13 bases matching TRBD2. V was clipped by 4 bases and J by 3 bases; unmatched bases: 7. Germline-derived CDR1 and CDR2 are SGHDT and YYEEEE. The CDR3 consists of 16 residues. The CDR3 protein is CASSVGGLAGNYEQYF. The CDR3 DNA follows: TGTGCCAGCAGCGTAGGGGGACTAGCGGGAAACTACGAGCAGTACTTC.

This clone turned up a few times. The chain joins TRBV20-1 to TRBJ2-2, with 7 bases that match TRBD2. After removal of 3 bases from V and 1 base from J, the junction contained 8 bases not matched to a gene. This CDR3 has 16 residues. Germline V gene data show CDR1 as DFQATT and CDR2 as SNEGSKA (reference sequence). The DNA of the CDR3 is TGCAGTGCTAGTCCCCTGGCTAGCGGGAACACCGGGGAGCTGTTTTTT. Its translation: CSASPLASGNTGELFF.

This clone was found once. The CDR3 region is CASSIGGGTYEQYF. The CDR3 DNA reads TGTGCCAGTAGTATAGGCGGGGGAACCTACGAGCAGTACTTC. The chain couples TRBV19 to TRBJ2-7, with 7 positions matching TRBD2. Germline V gene data show CDR1 as LNHDA and CDR2 as SQIVND (reference sequence). Trimming at V came to 1 base and at J to 2 bases, leaving 2 bases not matched to a gene. The CDR3 is 14 amino acids.

The chain employs TRBV18 and TRBJ2-7, with D possibly TRBD1 on 6 matching bases. The CDR3 totals 15 residues. Trimming shortened V by 3 bases and J by 0 bases, and 12 bases separated the two germline ends. The germline V gene has CDR1 KGHSH and CDR2 LQKENI. The CDR3 loop is CASSPHSDSSYEQYF. Written as DNA, the CDR3 is TGTGCCAGCTCACCCCATTCGGACAGCTCCTACGAGCAGTACTTC.

V gene TRBV10-3 combines with J gene TRBJ2-7; D possibly corresponds to TRBD1 (5 bases). The V end was cut by 7 bases, the J end by 2 bases, with 9 bases between. There are 12 residues in the CDR3. CDR1 and CDR2 from the germline V gene are ENHRY and SYGVKD. CDR3 amino acids: CAITQGPYEQYF. The CDR3 DNA reads as TGTGCCATCACGCAGGGCCCCTACGAGCAGTACTTC.

V usage is TRBV29-1 and J usage is TRBJ2-7; 12 positions agree with TRBD2. J gave up 3 bases and V 6 bases, and 6 bases lay outside the gene matches. The CDR3 is 14 amino acids. The germline V gene encodes CDR1 SQVTM and CDR2 ANQGSEA. This chain's CDR3 is CSVALTSGSYEQYF. The CDR3 DNA sequence: TGCAGCGTCGCCTTGACTAGCGGGAGCTACGAGCAGTACTTC.

This clone has only one observation. J is TRBJ2-3 and V is TRBV18; TRBD2 aligns across 8 bases. V dropped 2 bases and J dropped 2; count of bases not matched to a gene: 9. The CDR3 is 17 residues long. The germline V gene encodes CDR1 KGHSH and CDR2 LQKENI. The CDR3 coding sequence is TGTGCCAGCTCACCAACCGAAGCGGGAGTTACCACAGATACGCAGTATTTT. Translating gives CASSPTEAGVTTDTQYF.

The chain carries TRBV19 and TRBJ1-1; D call uncertain. The length of the CDR3 is 11 residues. Trimming took off 7 bases at V and 6 bases at J, with 9 bases between the two ends. The germline gives CDR1 LNHDA, CDR2 SQIVND (reference sequence). The CDR3 region has the DNA TGTGCCAGTACCGGGGTGGCTGAAGCTTTCTTT. As protein: CASTGVAEAFF.

This rearrangement joins TRBV30 to TRBJ1-5; D is unresolved. The CDR3 is made up of 13 amino acids. V was trimmed by 1 base and J by 7 bases, leaving 11 bases between them. Germline V gene sequence: CDR1 GTSNPN, CDR2 SVGIG (reference sequence). CDR3 sequence reads: CAWSGNARQPQHF. The CDR3 DNA reads TGTGCCTGGAGTGGTAACGCCAGGCAGCCCCAGCATTTT.

This chain links TRBV3-1 (or the pseudogene TRBV3-2) with TRBJ2-3, with 7 bases lining up with TRBD2. V lost 6 bases and J lost 3; bases outside the gene matches: 9. The CDR3 length is 15 residues. Germline V gene data show CDR1 as LGHDT and CDR2 as YNNKEL (reference sequence). CDR3 sequence: CASRPGGTGTDTQYF. For the CDR3, the DNA is TGTGCCAGCAGACCGGGGGGTACGGGTACAGATACGCAGTATTTT.